This T cell receptor (beta chain) was obtained from a study of blood T cell repertoires in COVID-19. Assay used: immunoSEQ multiplex PCR; TCRdb lists only in-frame clones, some missing. The sample carries roughly 180,000 clones, about 88% recorded once. This CDR3 region has 16 residues. The J segment lost 5 bases and the V segment lost 2 bases, leaving 7 bases of the junction unmatched. The germline V gene has CDR1 MNHEY and CDR2 SVGEGT. J is TRBJ2-7 and V is TRBV6-2 or TRBV6-3; 12 nucleotides align to TRBD2. The sequence was collected from a woman in her fifties or sixties with COVID-19, enrolled during active disease. The sample comprised peripheral blood. The CDR3 coding sequence is TGTGCCAGCAGTTACCCCCCTAGCGGGGGGGCCAACGAGCAGTACTTC. It specifies CASSYPPSGGANEQYF.